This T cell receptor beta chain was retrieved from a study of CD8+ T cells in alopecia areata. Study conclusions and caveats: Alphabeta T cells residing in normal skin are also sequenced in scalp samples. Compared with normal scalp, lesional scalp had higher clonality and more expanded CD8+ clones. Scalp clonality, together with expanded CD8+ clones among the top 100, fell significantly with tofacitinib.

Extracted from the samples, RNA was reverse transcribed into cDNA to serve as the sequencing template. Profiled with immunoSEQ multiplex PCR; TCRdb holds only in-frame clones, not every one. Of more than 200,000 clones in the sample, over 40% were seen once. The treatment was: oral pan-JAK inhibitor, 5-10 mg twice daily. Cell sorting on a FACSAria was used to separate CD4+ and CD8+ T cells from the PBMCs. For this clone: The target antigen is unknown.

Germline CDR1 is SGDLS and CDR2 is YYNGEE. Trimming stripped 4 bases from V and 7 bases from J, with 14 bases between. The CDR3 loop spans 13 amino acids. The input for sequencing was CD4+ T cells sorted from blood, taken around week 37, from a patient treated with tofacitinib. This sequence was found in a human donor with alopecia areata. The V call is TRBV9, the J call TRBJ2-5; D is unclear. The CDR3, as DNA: TGTGCCAGCAGCCCCGAAGATGGCGGGACCCAGTACTTC. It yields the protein CASSPEDGGTQYF.